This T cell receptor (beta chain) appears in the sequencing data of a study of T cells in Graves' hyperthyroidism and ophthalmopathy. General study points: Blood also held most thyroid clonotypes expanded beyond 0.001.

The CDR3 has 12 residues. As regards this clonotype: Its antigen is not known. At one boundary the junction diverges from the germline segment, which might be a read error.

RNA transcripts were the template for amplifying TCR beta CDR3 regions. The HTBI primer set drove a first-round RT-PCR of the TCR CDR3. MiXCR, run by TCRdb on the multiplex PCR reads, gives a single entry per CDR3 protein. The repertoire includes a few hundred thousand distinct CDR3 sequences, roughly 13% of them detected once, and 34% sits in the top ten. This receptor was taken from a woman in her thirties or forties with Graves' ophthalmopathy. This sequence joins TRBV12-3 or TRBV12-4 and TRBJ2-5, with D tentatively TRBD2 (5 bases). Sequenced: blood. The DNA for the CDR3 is TGTGCCAGCAGTTTAGCGCCCGGACTTGAGCACTTC. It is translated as CASSLAPGLEHF.